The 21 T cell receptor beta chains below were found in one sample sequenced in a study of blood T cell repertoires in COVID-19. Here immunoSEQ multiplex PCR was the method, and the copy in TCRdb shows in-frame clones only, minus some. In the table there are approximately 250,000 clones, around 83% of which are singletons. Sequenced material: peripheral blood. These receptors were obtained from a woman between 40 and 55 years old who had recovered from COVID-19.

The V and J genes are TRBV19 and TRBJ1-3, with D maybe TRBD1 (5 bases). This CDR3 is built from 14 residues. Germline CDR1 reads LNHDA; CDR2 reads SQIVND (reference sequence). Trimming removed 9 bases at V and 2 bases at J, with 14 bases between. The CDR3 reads CASRRQTTGNTIYF. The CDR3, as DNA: TGTGCCAGCCGAAGACAGACGACTGGAAACACCATATATTTT.

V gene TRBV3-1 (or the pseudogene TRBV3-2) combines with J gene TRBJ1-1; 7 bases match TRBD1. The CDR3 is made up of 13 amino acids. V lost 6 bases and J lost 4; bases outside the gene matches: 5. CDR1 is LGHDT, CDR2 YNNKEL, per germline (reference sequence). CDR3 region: CASRQTGSTEAFF. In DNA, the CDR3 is TGTGCCAGCAGACAGACAGGGTCCACTGAAGCTTTCTTT.

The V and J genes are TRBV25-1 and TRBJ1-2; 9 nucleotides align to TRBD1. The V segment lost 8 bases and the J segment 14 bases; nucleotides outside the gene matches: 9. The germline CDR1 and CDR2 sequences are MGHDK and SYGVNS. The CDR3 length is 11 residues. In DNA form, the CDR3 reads TGTGCCAGCGGCACCGGACAGGGGAGAACCTTC. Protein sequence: CASGTGQGRTF.

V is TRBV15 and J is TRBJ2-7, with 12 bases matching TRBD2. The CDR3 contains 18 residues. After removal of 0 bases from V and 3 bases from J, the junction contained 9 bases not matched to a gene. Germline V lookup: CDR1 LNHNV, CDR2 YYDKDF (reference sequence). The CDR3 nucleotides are TGTGCCACCAGCAGAGATATACTAGCGGGGGGCCTTAACTACGAGCAGTACTTC. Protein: CATSRDILAGGLNYEQYF.

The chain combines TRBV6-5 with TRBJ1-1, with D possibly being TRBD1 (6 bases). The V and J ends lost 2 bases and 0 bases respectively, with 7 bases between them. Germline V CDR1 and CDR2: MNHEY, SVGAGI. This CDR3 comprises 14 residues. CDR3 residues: CASSYDRLNTEAFF. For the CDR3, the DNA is TGTGCCAGCAGTTACGACAGGCTGAACACTGAAGCTTTCTTT.

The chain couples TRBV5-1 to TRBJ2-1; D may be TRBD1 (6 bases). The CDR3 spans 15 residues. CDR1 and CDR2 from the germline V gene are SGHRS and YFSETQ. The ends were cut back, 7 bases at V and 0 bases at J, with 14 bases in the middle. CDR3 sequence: CASSPTGTSYNEQFF. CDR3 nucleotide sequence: TGCGCCAGCTCCCCCACAGGGACCTCCTACAATGAGCAGTTCTTC.

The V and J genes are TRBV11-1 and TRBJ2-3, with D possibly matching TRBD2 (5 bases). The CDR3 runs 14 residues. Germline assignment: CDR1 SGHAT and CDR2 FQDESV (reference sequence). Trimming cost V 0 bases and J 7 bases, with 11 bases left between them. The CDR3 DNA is TGTGCCAGCAGCTTAGCGGGGAGCGTGCATACGCAGTATTTT. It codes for CASSLAGSVHTQYF.

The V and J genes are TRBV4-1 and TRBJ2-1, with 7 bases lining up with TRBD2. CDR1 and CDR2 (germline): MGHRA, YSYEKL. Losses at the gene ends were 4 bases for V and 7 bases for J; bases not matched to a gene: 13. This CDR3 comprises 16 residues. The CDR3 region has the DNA TGCGCCAGCAGCCCCTGGGAGGGCGCCGGCGGGAATGAGCAGTTCTTC. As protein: CASSPWEGAGGNEQFF.

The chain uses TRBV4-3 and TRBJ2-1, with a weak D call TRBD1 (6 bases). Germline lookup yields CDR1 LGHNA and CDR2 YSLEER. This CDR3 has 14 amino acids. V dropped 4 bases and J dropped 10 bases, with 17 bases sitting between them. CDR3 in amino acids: CASSPGQGFGEQFF. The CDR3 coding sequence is TGCGCCAGCAGCCCAGGCCAGGGGTTCGGCGAGCAGTTCTTC.

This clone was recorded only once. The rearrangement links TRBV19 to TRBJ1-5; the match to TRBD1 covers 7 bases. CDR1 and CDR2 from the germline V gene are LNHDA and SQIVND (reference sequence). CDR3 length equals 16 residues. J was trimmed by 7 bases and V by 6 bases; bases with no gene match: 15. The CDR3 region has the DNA TGTGCCAGTAGCCCTTCGCCCGACAGGGAAAACCAGCCCCAGCATTTT. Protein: CASSPSPDRENQPQHF. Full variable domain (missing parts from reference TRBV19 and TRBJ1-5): DGGITQSPKYLFRKEGQNVTLSCEQNLNHDAMYWYRQDPGQGLRLIYYSQIVNDFQKGDIAEGYSVSREKKESFPLTVTSAQKNPTAFYLCASSPSPDRENQPQHFGDGTRLSIL.

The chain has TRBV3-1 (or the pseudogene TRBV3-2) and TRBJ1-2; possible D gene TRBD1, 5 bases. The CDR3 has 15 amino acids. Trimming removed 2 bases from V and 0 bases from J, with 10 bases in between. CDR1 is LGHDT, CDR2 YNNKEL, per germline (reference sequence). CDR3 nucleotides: TGTGCCAGCAGCCAATCGGACACAGCTAACTATGGCTACACCTTC. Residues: CASSQSDTANYGYTF.

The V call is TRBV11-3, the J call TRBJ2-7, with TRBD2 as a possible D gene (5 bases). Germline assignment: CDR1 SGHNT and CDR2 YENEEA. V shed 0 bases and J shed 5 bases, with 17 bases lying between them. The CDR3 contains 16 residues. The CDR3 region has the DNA TGTGCCAGCAGCTTAGATCAGGCTAGCAGTTCCGACGAGCAGTACTTC. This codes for CASSLDQASSSDEQYF.

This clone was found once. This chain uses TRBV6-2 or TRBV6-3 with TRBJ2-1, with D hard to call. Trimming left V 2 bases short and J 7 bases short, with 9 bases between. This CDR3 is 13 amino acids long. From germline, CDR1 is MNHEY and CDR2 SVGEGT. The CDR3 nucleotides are TGTGCCAGCAGTTACATCAGATTGAATGAGCAGTTCTTC. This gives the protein CASSYIRLNEQFF.

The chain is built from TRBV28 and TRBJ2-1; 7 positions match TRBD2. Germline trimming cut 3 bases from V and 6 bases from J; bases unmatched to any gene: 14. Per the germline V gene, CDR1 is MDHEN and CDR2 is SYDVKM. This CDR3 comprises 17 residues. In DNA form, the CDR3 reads TGTGCCAGCAGTTTCCTCTCTGATTCTAGCGGATTCAATGAGCAGTTCTTC. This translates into CASSFLSDSSGFNEQFF.

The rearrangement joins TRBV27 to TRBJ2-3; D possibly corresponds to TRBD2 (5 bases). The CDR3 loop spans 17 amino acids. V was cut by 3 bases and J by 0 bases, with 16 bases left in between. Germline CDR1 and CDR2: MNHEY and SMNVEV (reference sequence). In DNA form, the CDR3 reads TGTGCCAGCAGTTTTTATGGGAGCTCCCTCAGCACAGATACGCAGTATTTT. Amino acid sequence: CASSFYGSSLSTDTQYF.

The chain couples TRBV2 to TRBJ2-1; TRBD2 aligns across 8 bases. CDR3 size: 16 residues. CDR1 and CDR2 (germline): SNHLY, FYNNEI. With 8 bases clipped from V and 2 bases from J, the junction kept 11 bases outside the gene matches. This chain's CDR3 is CASEPGGGFTYNEQFF. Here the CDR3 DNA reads TGTGCCAGCGAGCCGGGGGGGGGCTTCACCTACAATGAGCAGTTCTTC.

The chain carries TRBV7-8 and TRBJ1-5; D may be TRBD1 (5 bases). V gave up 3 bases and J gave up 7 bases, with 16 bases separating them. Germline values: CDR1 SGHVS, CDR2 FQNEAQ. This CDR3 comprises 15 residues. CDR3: CASSFGSQGSQPQHF. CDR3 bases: TGTGCCAGCAGCTTTGGTTCCCAGGGATCACAGCCCCAGCATTTT. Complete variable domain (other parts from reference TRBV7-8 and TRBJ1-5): GAGVSQSPRYKVAKRGQDVALRCDPISGHVSLFWYQQALGQGPEFLTYFQNEAQLDKSGLPSDRFFAERPEGSVSTLKIQRTQQEDSAVYLCASSFGSQGSQPQHFGDGTRLSIL.

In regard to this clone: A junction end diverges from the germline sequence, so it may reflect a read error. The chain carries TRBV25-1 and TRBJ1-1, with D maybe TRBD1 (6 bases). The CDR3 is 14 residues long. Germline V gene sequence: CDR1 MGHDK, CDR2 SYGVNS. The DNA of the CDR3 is TGTGCCAGCAGTGGCCCGGGGGGCAACAGTGAAGCTTTCTTT. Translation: CASSGPGGNSEAFF. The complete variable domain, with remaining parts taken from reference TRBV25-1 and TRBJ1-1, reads EADIYQTPRYLVIGTGKKITLECSQTMGHDKMYWYQQDPGMELHLIHYSYGVNSTEKGDLSSESTVSRIRTEHFPLTLESARPSHTSQYLCASSGPGGNSEAFFGQGTRLTVV.

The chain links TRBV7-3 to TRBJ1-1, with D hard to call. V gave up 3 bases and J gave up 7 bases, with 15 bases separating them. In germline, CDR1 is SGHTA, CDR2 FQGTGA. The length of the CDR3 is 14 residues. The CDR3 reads CASSFQEGKGEAFF. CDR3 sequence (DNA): TGTGCCAGCAGCTTCCAAGAGGGCAAGGGTGAAGCTTTCTTT.

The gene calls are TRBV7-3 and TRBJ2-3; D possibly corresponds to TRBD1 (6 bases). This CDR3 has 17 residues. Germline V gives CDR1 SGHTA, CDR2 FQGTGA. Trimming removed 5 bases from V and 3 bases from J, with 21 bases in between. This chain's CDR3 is CASSQHETGFGTDTQYF. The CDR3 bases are TGTGCCAGCAGCCAACATGAAACAGGGTTTGGGACAGATACGCAGTATTTT. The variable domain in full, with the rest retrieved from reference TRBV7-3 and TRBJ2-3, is GAGVSQTPSNKVTEKGKYVELRCDPISGHTALYWYRQSLGQGPEFLIYFQGTGAADDSGLPNDRFFAVRPEGSVSTLKIQRTERGDSAVYLCASSQHETGFGTDTQYFGPGTRLTVL.

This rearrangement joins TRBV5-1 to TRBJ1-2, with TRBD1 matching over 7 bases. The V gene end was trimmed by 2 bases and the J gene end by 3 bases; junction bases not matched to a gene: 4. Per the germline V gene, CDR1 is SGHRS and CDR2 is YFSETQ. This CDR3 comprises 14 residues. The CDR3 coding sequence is TGCGCCAGCAGCTTTACAGGGGCAGACTATGGCTACACCTTC. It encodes CASSFTGADYGYTF. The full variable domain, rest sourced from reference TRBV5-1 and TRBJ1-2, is KAGVTQTPRYLIKTRGQQVTLSCSPISGHRSVSWYQQTPGQGLQFLFEYFSETQRNKGNFPGRFSGRQFSNSRSEMNVSTLELGDSALYLCASSFTGADYGYTFGSGTRLTVV.